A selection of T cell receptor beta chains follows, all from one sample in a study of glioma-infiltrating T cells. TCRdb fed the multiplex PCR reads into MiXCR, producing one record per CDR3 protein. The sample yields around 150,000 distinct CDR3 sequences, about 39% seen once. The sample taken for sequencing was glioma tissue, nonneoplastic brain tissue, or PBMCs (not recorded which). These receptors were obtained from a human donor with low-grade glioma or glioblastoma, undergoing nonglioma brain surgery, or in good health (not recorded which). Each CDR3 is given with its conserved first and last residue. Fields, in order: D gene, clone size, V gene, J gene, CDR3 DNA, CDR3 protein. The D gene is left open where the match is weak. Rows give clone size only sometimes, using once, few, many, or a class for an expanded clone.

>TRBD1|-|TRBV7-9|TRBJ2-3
TGTGCCAGCAGCTTAGCGGGACAGGTGGTGATGCAGTATTTT
CASSLAGQVVMQYF
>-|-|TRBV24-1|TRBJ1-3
TGTGCCACCAGGGACAGCAGAAACACCATATATTTT
CATRDSRNTIYF
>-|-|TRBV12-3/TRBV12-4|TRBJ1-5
TGTGCCAGCAGTTTCCAGGGCGATCAGCCCCAGCATTTT
CASSFQGDQPQHF
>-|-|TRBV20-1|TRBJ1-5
TGCAGTGCTGTACAGGGAGGGTATCAGCCCCAGCATTTT
CSAVQGGYQPQHF
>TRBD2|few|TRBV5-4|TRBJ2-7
TGTGCCAGCAGCTTTCTTCTTGGGGGGGGGGAAGTCGAGCAGTACTTC
CASSFLLGGGEVEQYF
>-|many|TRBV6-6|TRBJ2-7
TGTGCCAGCAGTTACTCGGGGCAGGGCGACGAGCAGTACTTC
CASSYSGQGDEQYF
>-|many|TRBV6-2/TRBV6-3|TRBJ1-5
TGTGCCAGCAGTTACGAGTCAGGTAGATGGCCCCAGCATTTT
CASSYESGRWPQHF
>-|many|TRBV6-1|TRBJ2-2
TGTGCCAGCAGCCCCATTTCTGCGAACACCGGGGAGCTGTTTTTT
CASSPISANTGELFF
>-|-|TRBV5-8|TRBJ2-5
TGTGCCAGCAGCTTGGGCTACCTACAAGAGACCCAGTACTTC
CASSLGYLQETQYF
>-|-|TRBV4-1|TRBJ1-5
TGCGCCAGCAGCCAAGACACCTACAATCAGCCCCAGCATTTT
CASSQDTYNQPQHF
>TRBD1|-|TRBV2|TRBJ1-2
TGTGCCAGCAGAGGACAGGGAGTTTACTATGGCTACACCTTC
CASRGQGVYYGYTF
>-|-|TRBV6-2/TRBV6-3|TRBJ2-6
TGTGCCAGCATTTACGGCAAAACAGGGATACTCTCTGGGGCCAACGTCCTGACTTTC
CASIYGKTGILSGANVLTF
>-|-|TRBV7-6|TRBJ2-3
TGTGCCAGCAGCCGATGGGAAGGACGCACAGATACGCAGTATTTT
CASSRWEGRTDTQYF
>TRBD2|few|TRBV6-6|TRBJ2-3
TGTGCCAGCAGTTACGCTAGCGGCTACACAGATACGCAGTATTTT
CASSYASGYTDTQYF
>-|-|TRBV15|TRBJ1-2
TGTGCCACCAGCAGAGAAAACTACTATGGCTACACCTTC
CATSRENYYGYTF
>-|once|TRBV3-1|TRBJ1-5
TGTGCCAGCAGCCAGGGGACTTTCTTTAGCAATCAGCCCCAGCATTTT
CASSQGTFFSNQPQHF
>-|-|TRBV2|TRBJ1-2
TGTGCCAGCAGTGAGGAACAGGGCTACACCTTC
CASSEEQGYTF
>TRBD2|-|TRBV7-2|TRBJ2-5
TGTGCCAGCAGCCCAGGGACTAGCGGGAGGGCATTAATGGAGACCCAGTACTTC
CASSPGTSGRALMETQYF
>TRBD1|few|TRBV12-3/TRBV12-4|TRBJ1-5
TGTGCCAGCAGGGCCGGGACAGGGTACAATCAGCCCCAGCATTTT
CASRAGTGYNQPQHF
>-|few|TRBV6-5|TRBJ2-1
TGTGCCAGCAGTTACTCCCAGGACATCGCTAGGTACAATGAGCAGTTCTTC
CASSYSQDIARYNEQFF
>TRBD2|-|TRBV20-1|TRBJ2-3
TGCAGTGCTAGAGATCTGCTAGCGGGGTTAGATACGCAGTATTTT
CSARDLLAGLDTQYF
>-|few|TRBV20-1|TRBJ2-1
TGCAGTGTGGGGTGGGAGCAGTTCTTC
CSVGWEQFF
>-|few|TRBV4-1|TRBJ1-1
TGCGCCAGCAGCCAAGACAGTACAGGGCAAACTGAAGCTTTCTTT
CASSQDSTGQTEAFF
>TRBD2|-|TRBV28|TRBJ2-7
TGTGCCAGCAGTTCTATTAGCGGGAGTAGGTACGAGCAGTACTTC
CASSSISGSRYEQYF
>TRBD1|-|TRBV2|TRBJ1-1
TGTGCCAGCAGTAAGGACAGGGGTGGTCTCGCTGAAGCTTTCTTT
CASSKDRGGLAEAFF
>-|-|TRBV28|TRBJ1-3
TGTGCCAGCAGTTTATCTCTTATCGGAAACACCATATATTTT
CASSLSLIGNTIYF
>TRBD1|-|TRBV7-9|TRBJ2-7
TGTGCCAGCAGCCCGGGACAGGGTTTTTACGAGCAGTACTTC
CASSPGQGFYEQYF
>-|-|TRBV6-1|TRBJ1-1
TGTGCCAGCAGGACAGCCAACACTGAAGCTTTCTTT
CASRTANTEAFF
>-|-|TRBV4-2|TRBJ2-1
TGTGCCAGCAGCCAAGACCTCACGAACAATGAGCAGTTCTTC
CASSQDLTNNEQFF
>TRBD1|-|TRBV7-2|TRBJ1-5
TGTGCCAGCAGCCCCCCAGGGGGCGAGCGCCAGCCCCAGCATTTT
CASSPPGGERQPQHF
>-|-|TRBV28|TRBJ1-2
TGTGCCAGCAACAGCTACTATGGCTACACCTTC
CASNSYYGYTF